The next 24 T cell receptor beta chains were all read from a single sample in a study of T cell responses to AZD1222 COVID-19 vaccine. Profiled with immunoSEQ multiplex PCR; TCRdb holds only in-frame clones, not every one. The repertoire includes around 110,000 clones, 90% to 95% of them detected once, and less than 7.5% sits in the top ten. Sample: peripheral blood, taken 28 days after the second AZD1222 dose. The receptor source for this set is an adult who received the AZD1222 COVID-19 vaccine.

The rearrangement joins TRBV27 to TRBJ1-1; D uncertain. CDR3 length equals 12 residues. Trimming removed 8 bases at V and 11 bases at J, with 18 bases between. Germline V gene sequence: CDR1 MNHEY, CDR2 SMNVEV (reference sequence). The CDR3 spells CASWTPTWRAFF. The CDR3 DNA sequence: TGTGCCAGCTGGACTCCCACCTGGCGGGCTTTCTTT.

The chain uses TRBV19 and TRBJ1-2, with a tentative D call TRBD1 (6 bases). Trimming took 3 bases from V and 4 from J, leaving 15 bases between them. The CDR3 runs to 15 residues. Germline lookup yields CDR1 LNHDA and CDR2 SQIVND (reference sequence). Written as DNA, the CDR3 is TGTGCCAGTAGTATTAACAGGGAGTGGGGCTATGGCTACACCTTC. Encoded protein: CASSINREWGYGYTF.

As regards this clone: The junction shows a germline mismatch at one end, possibly a read error. The rearrangement joins TRBV9 to TRBJ2-5; 9 bases fit TRBD2. CDR1 and CDR2 (germline): SGDLS, YYNGEE. This CDR3 comprises 14 residues. The DNA of the CDR3 is TGTGCCCGCAGCGGCGGGGGGGGCCGGGAGACCCAGTACTTC. Protein: CARSGGGGRETQYF.

The rearrangement joins TRBV27 to TRBJ2-3, with unresolved D. CDR3 length: 13 amino acids. Germline V lookup: CDR1 MNHEY, CDR2 SMNVEV (reference sequence). Trimming shortened V by 5 bases and J by 4 bases, and 10 bases separated the two germline ends. CDR3 in DNA: TGTGCCAGCAGTCCCTCGGGTGCAGATACGCAGTATTTT. Protein product: CASSPSGADTQYF.

The chain joins TRBV7-9 to TRBJ2-1, with 9 bases that match TRBD1. The CDR3 sequence is 15 residues long. After removal of 1 base from V and 8 bases from J, the junction contained 6 bases not matched to a gene. Per germline, CDR1 SEHNR and CDR2 FQNEAQ (reference sequence). The CDR3 DNA is TGTGCCAGCAGCTTAGGTGACAGGGGGAGGGATGAGCAGTTCTTC. This sequence encodes CASSLGDRGRDEQFF.

This chain links TRBV15 with TRBJ1-2; D is unclear. CDR3 length: 13 amino acids. From germline, CDR1 is LNHNV and CDR2 YYDKDF (reference sequence). With 1 base removed from V and 8 bases from J, the gap between germline ends came to 11 bases. CDR3 loop: CATSRGGQEGYTF. CDR3 sequence (DNA): TGTGCCACCAGCAGAGGAGGCCAAGAGGGCTACACCTTC.

The chain links TRBV7-9 to TRBJ1-1, with TRBD1 matching over 7 bases. J gave up 4 bases and V 1 base, and 6 bases lay outside the gene matches. Germline loops: CDR1 SEHNR, CDR2 FQNEAQ (reference sequence). The CDR3 contains 15 residues. The CDR3 DNA follows: TGTGCCAGCAGCTTAGAAGGGACAGTAGGCACTGAAGCTTTCTTT. Translated, it gives CASSLEGTVGTEAFF. Full variable domain (outside the CDR3, taken from reference TRBV7-9 and TRBJ1-1): DTGVSQNPRHKITKRGQNVTFRCDPISEHNRLYWYRQTLGQGPEFLTYFQNEAQLEKSRLLSDRFSAERPKGSFSTLEIQRTEQGDSAMYLCASSLEGTVGTEAFFGQGTRLTVV.

The V gene is TRBV6-4, the J gene TRBJ1-1, with unresolved D. Trimming took 5 bases from V and 4 from J, leaving 17 bases between them. Germline values: CDR1 MRHNA, CDR2 SNTAGT. The CDR3 consists of 15 residues. The CDR3 protein is CASSPFPGGGTEAFF. The CDR3 DNA reads TGTGCCAGCAGTCCCTTCCCTGGTGGAGGCACTGAAGCTTTCTTT.

V gene TRBV2 combines with J gene TRBJ2-1, with a tentative D call TRBD2 (6 bases). Germline CDR1 reads SNHLY; CDR2 reads FYNNEI. The CDR3 spans 13 residues. V lost 11 bases to trimming and J lost 3 bases, with 14 bases between them. CDR3 region: CAGRTNHYNEQFF. CDR3 in DNA: TGTGCCGGTCGGACTAACCACTACAATGAGCAGTTCTTC. Variable domain in full (rest from reference TRBV2 and TRBJ2-1): EPEVTQTPSHQVTQMGQEVILRCVPISNHLYFYWYRQILGQKVEFLVSFYNNEISEKSEIFDDQFSVERPDGSNFTLKIRSTKLEDSAMYFCAGRTNHYNEQFFGPGTRLTVL.

The J gene is TRBJ1-6, the V gene TRBV25-1; D gene unclear. Germline loops: CDR1 MGHDK, CDR2 SYGVNS. Trimming cost V 0 bases and J 11 bases, with 8 bases left between them. The CDR3 is made up of 13 amino acids. CDR3: CASSEYVGTPLHF. The CDR3 coding sequence is TGTGCCAGCAGTGAATATGTAGGGACACCCCTCCACTTT.

This clone has only one observation. This chain uses TRBV9 with TRBJ2-7; 10 nucleotides match TRBD1. The CDR3 has 13 amino acids. From germline, CDR1 is SGDLS and CDR2 YYNGEE. V gave up 4 bases and J gave up 6 bases; unmatched junction bases: 4. The CDR3: CASSPRTGGEQYF. The CDR3 nucleotides are TGTGCCAGCAGCCCGCGGACAGGGGGCGAGCAGTACTTC.

To note about this clone: At one end the junction does not follow the germline gene, possibly because of a read error. The chain links TRBV10-2 to TRBJ2-4; TRBD1 might be the D (6 bases). Germline V lookup: CDR1 WSHSY, CDR2 SAAADI. This CDR3 has 11 residues. CDR3 sequence reads: CASMGAMGVGF. For the CDR3, the DNA is TGCGCCAGCATGGGGGCTATGGGGGTAGGCTTC.

The chain's CDR3 is CASSLGGQANTEAFF. CDR3 DNA sequence: TGTGCCAGCAGCTTAGGCGGACAGGCGAACACTGAAGCTTTCTTT. This sequence joins TRBV7-9 and TRBJ1-1, with 7 bases matching TRBD1. The germline gives CDR1 SEHNR, CDR2 FQNEAQ (reference sequence). The J segment lost 1 base and the V segment lost 1 base, leaving 3 bases of the junction unmatched. The CDR3 has 15 residues.

This clone has just a few counts. This CDR3 reads CASSQPVSSSYNSPLHF. The CDR3 DNA reads as TGTGCCAGCAGCCAACCCGTTTCAAGCTCCTATAATTCACCCCTCCACTTT. The rearrangement joins TRBV3-1 (or the pseudogene TRBV3-2) to TRBJ1-6; D is uncertain. Germline V gene lookup returns CDR1 LGHDT and CDR2 YNNKEL (reference sequence). V was cut by 2 bases and J by 0 bases, with 11 bases left in between. The CDR3 sequence is 17 residues long.

The chain uses TRBV14 and TRBJ2-3; unclear D gene. This CDR3 contains 13 residues. Germline V gene lookup returns CDR1 SGHDN and CDR2 FVKESK. V lost 4 bases, J lost 5 bases, and 10 bases lay in between. The CDR3 sequence is CASSLDRLDTQYF. CDR3 nucleotide sequence: TGTGCCAGCAGCCTTGACCGGCTAGATACGCAGTATTTT.

A single count supports this clone. CDR3: CASSKDTPSNQPQHF. CDR3 nucleotides: TGTGCCAGCAGTAAGGACACCCCTAGCAATCAGCCCCAGCATTTT. This chain joins TRBV6-5 and TRBJ1-5; a weak D match, TRBD1 (5 bases). Germline-derived CDR1 and CDR2 are MNHEY and SVGAGI. CDR3 length: 15 residues. V was cut by 5 bases and J by 0 bases, with 11 bases left in between.

The J gene is TRBJ1-2, the V gene TRBV7-9, with 10 bases aligning to TRBD1. J lost 6 bases, V lost 1 base, and 5 bases had no gene match. The CDR3 has 15 amino acids. Per germline, CDR1 SEHNR and CDR2 FQNEAQ (reference sequence). The CDR3 DNA sequence: TGTGCCAGCAGCTTAGAGACAGGGGGCGGGGATGGCTACACCTTC. It is translated as CASSLETGGGDGYTF.

This clone was recorded only once. CDR3 bases: TGTGCCAGCAGTGACTCCCGGACAGCTTCTGGCTACACCTTC. Encoded protein: CASSDSRTASGYTF. The V and J genes are TRBV6-4 and TRBJ1-2; TRBD1 might be the D (6 bases). Looked up from germline, CDR1 is MRHNA and CDR2 is SNTAGT. This CDR3 contains 14 residues. The V gene lost 0 bases and the J gene lost 7 bases, with 12 bases spanning the gap.

V usage is TRBV12-3 or TRBV12-4 and J usage is TRBJ2-7, with D perhaps matching TRBD1 or TRBD2 (5 bases each). Trimming pared 6 bases from V and 3 bases from J, leaving 12 bases between. The CDR3 totals 13 residues. CDR3 region: CASSTGRIYEQYF. CDR3 nucleotide sequence: TGTGCCAGCAGCACGGGACGGATCTACGAGCAGTACTTC.

V gene TRBV19 combines with J gene TRBJ2-7; 8 bases align to TRBD2. CDR3 size: 16 residues. Trimming removed 1 base from V and 7 bases from J; junction bases left unmatched: 12. CDR1 LNHDA and CDR2 SQIVND come from the germline V gene (reference sequence). The CDR3, as DNA: TGTGCCAGTAGTATAGGAGGCGGGGGGTTCTTGGGGGAGCAGTACTTC. Translation gives CASSIGGGGFLGEQYF.

The chain recombines TRBV19 with TRBJ1-4; 7 nucleotides align to TRBD1. This CDR3 is 17 amino acids long. Germline V CDR1 and CDR2: LNHDA, SQIVND (reference sequence). The V gene end was trimmed by 1 base and the J gene end by 0 bases; junction bases not matched to a gene: 5. The CDR3 region is CASSIGTGKTTNEKLFF. CDR3 DNA sequence: TGTGCCAGTAGTATAGGGACAGGAAAAACAACTAATGAAAAACTGTTTTTT. Full variable domain (missing parts from reference TRBV19 and TRBJ1-4): DGGITQSPKYLFRKEGQNVTLSCEQNLNHDAMYWYRQDPGQGLRLIYYSQIVNDFQKGDIAEGYSVSREKKESFPLTVTSAQKNPTAFYLCASSIGTGKTTNEKLFFGSGTQLSVL.

This clone appeared a single time. The rearrangement joins TRBV7-2 to TRBJ2-7; D is unresolved. This CDR3 region has 15 residues. Trimming removed 1 base at V and 0 bases at J, with 10 bases between. In germline, CDR1 is SGHTA, CDR2 FQGNSA. The CDR3: CASSLEHSLSYEQYF. DNA of the CDR3: TGTGCCAGCAGCTTAGAGCACAGTCTCTCCTACGAGCAGTACTTC.

This rearrangement joins TRBV30 to TRBJ1-6; D is unresolved. Germline V lookup: CDR1 GTSNPN, CDR2 SVGIG (reference sequence). The CDR3 consists of 14 residues. Trimming cost V 0 bases and J 4 bases, with 7 bases left between them. This CDR3 reads CAWSVRGYNSPLHF. The CDR3 DNA reads TGTGCCTGGAGTGTACGAGGGTATAATTCACCCCTCCACTTT.

The genes are TRBV28 and TRBJ2-5; TRBD2 is a possible D gene (6 bases). Germline loops: CDR1 MDHEN, CDR2 SYDVKM. This CDR3 is built from 16 residues. V shed 2 bases and J shed 2 bases, with 15 bases lying between them. CDR3 DNA: TGTGCCAGCAGTTTACCCCGGGACTTTGTTCAAGAGACCCAGTACTTC. Encoded protein: CASSLPRDFVQETQYF.